The 11 T cell receptor beta chains given below trace back to one sample, sequenced in a study of blood T cell repertoires in COVID-19. This table comes from immunoSEQ multiplex PCR, and its TCRdb copy is limited to in-frame clones, with some not included. The sample lists hundreds of thousands of clones, more than 85% occurring once. Sequenced input: peripheral blood. These receptor sequences come from a man between 40 and 49 years old with acute or convalescent COVID-19.

The chain joins TRBV10-2 to TRBJ1-2; D may be TRBD1 (6 bases). The V gene lost 2 bases and the J gene lost 5 bases, with 15 bases spanning the gap. The CDR3 totals 15 residues. The germline V gene has CDR1 WSHSY and CDR2 SAAADI. As DNA, the CDR3 is TGCGCCAGCAGTGAGGACAGAACAGGGCAATATGGCTACACCTTC. Translated: CASSEDRTGQYGYTF.

This chain uses TRBV7-2 with TRBJ1-5; the match to TRBD1 covers 12 bases. Germline CDR1 SGHTA, CDR2 FQGNSA. This CDR3 has 17 amino acids. Trimming at V came to 2 bases and at J to 7 bases, leaving 9 bases not matched to a gene. The CDR3, as DNA: TGTGCCAGCAGCTTAACATGGGGACAGGGGGCGACCCAGCCCCAGCATTTT. It specifies CASSLTWGQGATQPQHF.

Concerning this clone: A junction end diverges from the germline sequence, so it may reflect a read error. The chain is built from TRBV7-8 and TRBJ1-4, with 10 bases aligning to TRBD1. The CDR3 sequence is 14 residues long. CDR1 and CDR2 (germline): SGHVS, FQNEAQ. The DNA of the CDR3 is TGTGCCAGCCGCTTTGGGACAGGGGTTGAAAAACTGTTTTTT. Translating it yields CASRFGTGVEKLFF.

This clone was found once. This rearrangement joins TRBV7-9 to TRBJ2-1; TRBD2 aligns across 12 bases. Germline loops: CDR1 SEHNR, CDR2 FQNEAQ (reference sequence). This CDR3 comprises 17 residues. The J segment lost 6 bases and the V segment lost 0 bases, leaving 6 bases of the junction unmatched. CDR3 DNA: TGTGCCAGCAGCTTAGCCCTAGCGGGAGGGATCTTCAATGAGCAGTTCTTC. It translates to CASSLALAGGIFNEQFF.

The gene calls are TRBV6-2 or TRBV6-3 and TRBJ2-7; maybe TRBD2 (6 bases). The CDR3 totals 13 residues. Germline V gene lookup returns CDR1 MNHEY and CDR2 SVGEGT. V was cut by 5 bases and J by 3 bases, with 11 bases left in between. CDR3 coding DNA: TGTGCCAGCAGTCCCTCGGGGGACTACGAGCAGTACTTC. Encoded protein: CASSPSGDYEQYF.

The CDR3, as DNA: TGTGCCAGTAGAGCGGGGCACAATAATTCACCCCTCCACTTT. It codes for CASRAGHNNSPLHF. This chain links TRBV19 with TRBJ1-6, with a tentative D call TRBD1 (5 bases). The V gene's germline CDR1 is LNHDA and CDR2 SQIVND (reference sequence). The V end lost 6 bases, the J end lost 5 bases, and 11 bases lay between the germline ends. CDR3 length equals 14 residues. Looking up the rest from reference TRBV19 and TRBJ1-6 gives the full variable domain: DGGITQSPKYLFRKEGQNVTLSCEQNLNHDAMYWYRQDPGQGLRLIYYSQIVNDFQKGDIAEGYSVSREKKESFPLTVTSAQKNPTAFYLCASRAGHNNSPLHFGNGTRLTVT.

The chain uses TRBV7-2 and TRBJ2-7; TRBD2 agrees at 11 bases. CDR1 is SGHTA and CDR2 is FQGNSA in the germline V gene. The ends lost 3 bases at V and 2 bases at J; junction bases unmatched: 3. This CDR3 comprises 15 residues. CDR3 nucleotides: TGTGCCAGCAGCTTCACTAGCGGGAGTACCTACGAGCAGTACTTC. Encoded protein: CASSFTSGSTYEQYF. The variable domain in full, with the rest retrieved from reference TRBV7-2 and TRBJ2-7, is GAGVSQSPSNKVTEKGKDVELRCDPISGHTALYWYRQSLGQGLEFLIYFQGNSAPDKSGLPSDRFSAERTGGSVSTLTIQRTQQEDSAVYLCASSFTSGSTYEQYFGPGTRLTVT.

The V gene is TRBV7-2, the J gene TRBJ2-5; 11 bases match TRBD1. Trimming took 5 bases from V and 5 from J; bases not matched to a gene: 7. The CDR3 spans 15 residues. In germline, CDR1 is SGHTA, CDR2 FQGNSA. Written as DNA, the CDR3 is TGTGCCAGCAGCCCCGGACAGGGGGCGTGGGAGACCCAGTACTTC. Translation: CASSPGQGAWETQYF.

This clone was seen just once. The chain has TRBV4-2 and TRBJ1-1; D perhaps matches TRBD1 (5 bases). CDR1 and CDR2 from the germline V gene are LGHNA and YNFKEQ. The CDR3 sequence is 16 residues long. V was clipped by 0 bases and J by 1 base, with 12 bases between them. The CDR3 is CASSQDIGVRNTEAFF. The CDR3 DNA reads as TGTGCCAGCAGCCAAGACATAGGGGTGAGGAACACTGAAGCTTTCTTT.

The rearrangement uses TRBV5-1 and TRBJ1-1, with TRBD1 matching over 9 bases. CDR3 length: 14 residues. The V segment lost 3 bases and the J segment 4 bases; nucleotides outside the gene matches: 4. Germline lookup yields CDR1 SGHRS and CDR2 YFSETQ. CDR3 loop: CASSSQGASTEAFF. CDR3 nucleotide sequence: TGCGCCAGCAGCTCACAGGGGGCTAGCACTGAAGCTTTCTTT. Full variable domain (rest looked up from reference TRBV5-1 and TRBJ1-1): KAGVTQTPRYLIKTRGQQVTLSCSPISGHRSVSWYQQTPGQGLQFLFEYFSETQRNKGNFPGRFSGRQFSNSRSEMNVSTLELGDSALYLCASSSQGASTEAFFGQGTRLTVV.

The chain carries TRBV5-1 and TRBJ2-7; the match to TRBD1 covers 7 bases. This CDR3 contains 13 residues. Trimming cost V 0 bases and J 7 bases; bases outside gene matches: 4. CDR1 is SGHRS, CDR2 YFSETQ, per germline. Here the CDR3 DNA reads TGCGCCAGCAGCTTGGATGTCAGGGGGGAGCAGTACTTC. Its translation: CASSLDVRGEQYF.